This passage covers 20 T cell receptor beta chains from one sample sequenced in a study of blood T cell repertoires in COVID-19 (dated by TCRdb to 2020 to 2021). The library was obtained by the immunoSEQ multiplex PCR assay. This immuneACCESS table, as held by TCRdb, lists in-frame sequences with V and J called but not all clones. Of the missing ones, under half trace to an unresolved V gene in checked studies; the others have no known cause. Recorded for this sample are around 100,000 clones; 92% of them occurred a single time. The ten largest account for around 6% of the sample. The sequencing input was peripheral blood. These TCRs come from a man in his 70s with acute or convalescent COVID-19.

The chain is built from TRBV4-2 and TRBJ1-3, with D unresolved. The CDR3 runs 17 residues. The V end lost 0 bases, the J end lost 2 bases, and 14 bases lay between the germline ends. The germline gives CDR1 LGHNA, CDR2 YNFKEQ. The CDR3 nucleotides read TGTGCCAGCAGCCAAGAGAATCCGGGTAAGGCTGGAAACACCATATATTTT. It is translated as CASSQENPGKAGNTIYF.

The chain employs TRBV7-3 and TRBJ1-1; D call uncertain. Germline V gives CDR1 SGHTA, CDR2 FQGTGA. This CDR3 contains 13 residues. Trimming removed 1 base at V and 2 bases at J, with 5 bases between. CDR3: CASSLSVNTEAFF. Here the CDR3 DNA reads TGTGCCAGCAGCTTAAGCGTCAACACTGAAGCTTTCTTT.

The chain has TRBV15 and TRBJ2-1; 10 bases are a match to TRBD1. J was trimmed by 7 bases and V by 8 bases; bases with no gene match: 5. Germline V gene lookup returns CDR1 LNHNV and CDR2 YYDKDF (reference sequence). The CDR3 runs to 13 residues. For the CDR3, the DNA is TGTGCCACCCGGGACAGGGGTTCGAATGAGCAGTTCTTC. It is translated as CATRDRGSNEQFF.

This clone is a singleton in its sample. V and J are TRBV4-3 and TRBJ2-3, with D possibly TRBD2 on 7 matching bases. Between the trimmed V and J ends, which lost 0 bases and 3 bases, there was a span of 13 bases. CDR3 length: 16 residues. Germline values: CDR1 LGHNA, CDR2 YSLEER. The CDR3 reads CASSQDGKGGTDTQYF. The DNA of the CDR3 is TGCGCCAGCAGCCAAGATGGAAAGGGGGGGACAGATACGCAGTATTTT.

This clone was found a few times. This chain links TRBV5-6 with TRBJ1-5, with 7 bases aligning to TRBD1. Unmatched junction bases numbered 4, after V lost 3 bases and J lost 7 bases. This CDR3 has 13 amino acids. Germline CDR1 reads SGHDT; CDR2 reads YYEEEE. The CDR3: CASSWNRGQPQHF. The DNA of the CDR3 is TGTGCCAGCAGCTGGAACAGGGGACAGCCCCAGCATTTT.

Here the CDR3 DNA reads TGTGCCTGGAGTGTAAGCAGGGTTAACACTGAAGCTTTCTTT. As protein: CAWSVSRVNTEAFF. The chain combines TRBV30 with TRBJ1-1, with D perhaps matching TRBD1 (5 bases). The V gene lost 0 bases and the J gene lost 2 bases, with 10 bases spanning the gap. The CDR3 runs 14 residues. Germline assignment: CDR1 GTSNPN and CDR2 SVGIG (reference sequence).

V and J are TRBV28 and TRBJ1-4; 7 bases align to TRBD1. CDR1 is MDHEN, CDR2 SYDVKM, per germline. V lost 8 bases, J lost 5 bases, and 8 bases stayed unmatched. CDR3 length: 14 amino acids. CDR3 sequence: CASCSGGTNEKLFF. The CDR3 DNA reads as TGTGCCAGCTGTTCAGGGGGAACAAATGAAAAACTGTTTTTT.

The chain couples TRBV12-3 or TRBV12-4 to TRBJ1-4, with no clear D. Trimming took 8 bases from V and 10 from J, leaving 17 bases between them. The CDR3 is made up of 13 amino acids. The CDR3 loop reads CASRPSTAGKLFF. The CDR3 DNA reads as TGTGCCAGCCGACCTAGCACCGCCGGAAAACTGTTTTTT.

The chain couples TRBV28 to TRBJ1-1; perhaps TRBD1 as D (5 bases). The CDR3 is made up of 15 amino acids. Germline V gene sequence: CDR1 MDHEN, CDR2 SYDVKM. Trimming cost V 8 bases and J 5 bases, with 21 bases left between them. Here the CDR3 reads CASLPALGGKTEAFF. The CDR3 DNA reads TGTGCCAGCCTCCCGGCTCTGGGGGGTAAGACTGAAGCTTTCTTT. The whole variable domain, remainder taken from reference TRBV28 and TRBJ1-1, is DVKVTQSSRYLVKRTGEKVFLECVQDMDHENMFWYRQDPGLGLRLIYFSYDVKMKEKGDIPEGYSVSREKKERFSLILESASTNQTSMYLCASLPALGGKTEAFFGQGTRLTVV.

Note on this clone: Other DNA sequences from this sample encode an identical CDR3 as well. J is TRBJ1-1 and V is TRBV3-1 (or the pseudogene TRBV3-2); D is uncertain. The CDR3 extends over 13 amino acids. The V end lost 1 base, the J end lost 0 bases, and 3 bases lay between the germline ends. Germline V gene sequence: CDR1 LGHDT, CDR2 YNNKEL (reference sequence). In DNA form, the CDR3 reads TGTGCCAGCAGCCAAGTATTGAACACTGAAGCTTTCTTT. Translating gives CASSQVLNTEAFF.

V and J are TRBV5-1 and TRBJ1-1; 10 bases map to TRBD1. The CDR3 contains 13 residues. Trimming removed 4 bases from V and 10 bases from J; junction bases left unmatched: 7. The germline V gene encodes CDR1 SGHRS and CDR2 YFSETQ. The CDR3 spells CASSPADRGGAFF. The CDR3 DNA reads TGCGCCAGCAGCCCAGCGGACAGGGGGGGAGCTTTCTTT.

The V and J genes are TRBV7-6 and TRBJ2-1, with 13 bases identical to TRBD2. Germline CDR1 and CDR2: SGHVS and FNYEAQ. The J segment lost 4 bases and the V segment lost 0 bases, leaving 9 bases of the junction unmatched. CDR3 length: 19 amino acids. The CDR3 is CASSLAATSGRLSYNEQFF. CDR3 in DNA: TGTGCCAGCAGCTTAGCGGCGACTAGCGGGAGGTTATCGTACAATGAGCAGTTCTTC.

The chain carries TRBV29-1 and TRBJ1-2; 7 bases map to TRBD1. This CDR3 spans 12 amino acids. CDR1 is SQVTM and CDR2 is ANQGSEA in the germline V gene. The J segment lost 5 bases and the V segment lost 6 bases, leaving 6 bases of the junction unmatched. The CDR3 here is CSVTGAGYGYTF. The CDR3 DNA reads TGCAGCGTAACAGGGGCTGGATATGGCTACACCTTC.

The gene calls are TRBV4-1 and TRBJ1-2, with 9 positions matching TRBD1. Trimming took 0 bases from V and 4 from J; bases not matched to a gene: 3. The CDR3 extends over 15 amino acids. CDR1 and CDR2 from the germline V gene are MGHRA and YSYEKL. CDR3 in DNA: TGCGCCAGCAGCCAAGAAACAGGGGGCCCCTATGGCTACACCTTC. Its protein is CASSQETGGPYGYTF.

This chain connects TRBV16 to TRBJ2-1, with TRBD2 matching 7 bases. V lost 2 bases, J lost 2 bases, and 6 bases stayed unmatched. Germline CDR1 is KGHSY and CDR2 is FQNENV. The CDR3 is 16 residues long. CDR3 sequence reads: CASSQRASGTYNEQFF. CDR3 nucleotides: TGTGCCAGCAGCCAAAGGGCGAGCGGGACCTACAATGAGCAGTTCTTC.

CDR3 protein: CASSLWTSGGNEQFF. CDR3 coding DNA: TGCGCCAGCAGCTTATGGACTAGCGGGGGTAATGAGCAGTTCTTC. This sequence joins TRBV5-1 and TRBJ2-1; 13 bases are shared with TRBD2. CDR1 is SGHRS and CDR2 is YFSETQ in the germline V gene. The CDR3 has 15 amino acids. The V and J ends lost 2 bases and 7 bases, in that order; junction bases with no gene match: 3. Looking up the rest from reference TRBV5-1 and TRBJ2-1 gives the full variable domain: KAGVTQTPRYLIKTRGQQVTLSCSPISGHRSVSWYQQTPGQGLQFLFEYFSETQRNKGNFPGRFSGRQFSNSRSEMNVSTLELGDSALYLCASSLWTSGGNEQFFGPGTRLTVL.

Here the CDR3 DNA reads TGTGCCAGCCCCCCCAAACGGGGAAGAAGCGGAAACACCATATATTTT. The encoded protein is CASPPKRGRSGNTIYF. This rearrangement joins TRBV6-7 to TRBJ1-3; D unclear. Being an ORF, TRBV6-7 has a function that is uncertain. The CDR3 runs 16 residues. Trimming left V 8 bases short and J 4 bases short, with 21 bases between.

Worth noting for this clone: Other nucleotide sequences in the sample specify the same CDR3. The chain joins TRBV11-2 to TRBJ2-1, with 13 bases that match TRBD2. Germline CDR1 SGHAT, CDR2 FQNNGV. This CDR3 is 15 amino acids long. V shed 5 bases and J 4 bases; nucleotides not matched to a gene: 2. CDR3 sequence: CASSRTSGSYNEQFF. As DNA, the CDR3 is TGTGCCAGCAGCAGGACTAGCGGGAGTTACAATGAGCAGTTCTTC.

The chain recombines TRBV7-2 with TRBJ1-4; 7 bases map to TRBD1. The V gene end was trimmed by 5 bases and the J gene end by 6 bases; junction bases not matched to a gene: 9. This CDR3 spans 15 amino acids. CDR1 and CDR2 (germline): SGHTA, FQGNSA. CDR3 sequence (DNA): TGTGCCAGCAGCCCCGGCCGGGACAGATATGAAAAACTGTTTTTT. This encodes CASSPGRDRYEKLFF.

This chain joins TRBV5-4 and TRBJ2-3, with 9 bases that match TRBD2. This CDR3 is 15 amino acids long. V lost 4 bases, J lost 3 bases, and 6 bases stayed unmatched. In germline, CDR1 is SGHNT, CDR2 YYREEE (reference sequence). CDR3 nucleotide sequence: TGTGCCAGCAGCACCGCTGGACTAGCGACAGATACGCAGTATTTT. Protein sequence: CASSTAGLATDTQYF.